This TCR beta chain stems from a study of T cells in localized non-small cell lung cancer. In regard to this clone: Its antigen is undetermined.

Some clones are missing from TCRdb's copy, which holds only in-frame ones; the method was immunoSEQ multiplex PCR. Among 130,000 or so clones listed, about 90% were seen once. The CDR3 is 17 residues long. Germline V gene data show CDR1 as SGHAT and CDR2 as FQNNGV. Trimming cost V 0 bases and J 0 bases, with 13 bases left between them. Study-level results: Higher blood T cell density tracked longer overall survival. Researchers found a median around 59 of the top 100 tumor clones in adjacent lung.

The sequence came from a female donor of 60 years or more with stage I lung adenocarcinoma. The chain has TRBV11-2 and TRBJ2-3; D gene uncertain. The sequences come from peripheral blood, collected before any cancer treatment. The CDR3 coding sequence is TGTGCCAGCAGCTTAGATCTTGAGCAGTCAAGCACAGATACGCAGTATTTT. Translation gives CASSLDLEQSSTDTQYF.